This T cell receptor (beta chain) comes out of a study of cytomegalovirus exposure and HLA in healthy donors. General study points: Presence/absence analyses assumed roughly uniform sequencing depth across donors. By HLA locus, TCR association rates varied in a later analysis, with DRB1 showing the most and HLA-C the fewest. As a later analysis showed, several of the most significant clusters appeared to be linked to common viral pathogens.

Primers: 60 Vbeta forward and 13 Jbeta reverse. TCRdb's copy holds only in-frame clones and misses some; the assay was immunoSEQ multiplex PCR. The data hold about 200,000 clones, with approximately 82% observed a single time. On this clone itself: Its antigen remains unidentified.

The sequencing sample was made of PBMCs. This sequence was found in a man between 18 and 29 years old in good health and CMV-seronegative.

This CDR3 reads CASSPEREDSYEQYF. Here the CDR3 DNA reads TGTGCCAGCAGTCCCGAGCGGGAGGACTCCTACGAGCAGTACTTC. This chain uses TRBV27 with TRBJ2-7, with TRBD2 matching over 9 bases. The trim removed 5 bases at V and 0 bases at J, leaving 5 bases unmatched. From germline, CDR1 is MNHEY and CDR2 SMNVEV (reference sequence). The CDR3 sequence is 15 residues long.